This is a list of T cell receptor beta chains from one sample in a study of immune evolution from preneoplasia to lung adenocarcinoma. Clones were read by immunoSEQ multiplex PCR, and TCRdb kept only the in-frame ones, dropping some. This sample has more than 6,000 clones; 65% to 85% occur once, and the top ten carry roughly 12%. The specimen was FFPE minimally invasive lung adenocarcinoma tissue. The receptors were sampled from a person aged 65-85 years with lung adenocarcinoma. Both conserved end residues are trimmed from each CDR3. Rows give clone size only sometimes, using once, few, many, or a class for an expanded clone.

CDR3 protein | J gene | V gene | clone size | CDR3 length
ASSLDQNRVEKLF | TRBJ1-4 | TRBV5-1 | NA | 13
ASSLVGAYEQF | TRBJ2-1 | TRBV13 | NA | 11
ASRTLETQY | TRBJ2-5 | TRBV2 | few | 9
ASSGTGSGNTIY | TRBJ1-3 | TRBV18 | NA | 12
ASSHSRDSTGELF | TRBJ2-2 | TRBV4-3 | NA | 13
ASSPKSKDTQY | TRBJ2-3 | TRBV7-9 | few | 11
ASSSWAGPSREKLF | TRBJ1-4 | TRBV27 | once | 14
ASSLQSPHSPLH | TRBJ1-6 | TRBV7-6 | NA | 12
ASSLYRDPGGYT | TRBJ1-2 | TRBV7-8 | few | 12
ASSTQGFGYT | TRBJ1-2 | TRBV28 | NA | 10
ASSERRDRGGEQY | TRBJ2-7 | TRBV2 | NA | 13